The clone carrying this TCR beta chain has a handful of counts. What it binds is unknown. The sample originates from a study of siplizumab effects on memory and regulatory T cells. Study-level results: Siplizumab conditions gave an average of approximately 70% Treg-derived mappable alloreactive CD4+ clones, versus approximately 27% for controls. Apparently more diverse than memory cells, naive T cells also seemed major alloresponse contributors. In roughly 80-95% of proliferating CD4+ or CD8+ clones, a naive or memory phenotype could not be assigned.

Per the germline V gene, CDR1 is MGHRA and CDR2 is YSYEKL. V was pared by 2 bases and J by 1 base, with 12 bases between. The length of the CDR3 is 16 residues. Assay: immunoSEQ multiplex PCR; the TCRdb copy retains only in-frame clones and omits some. The sample records 70,000 or so clones, 80% to 90% being singletons. The sequenced sample was Tregs sorted from blood. The sequence came from a human donor in good health. V is TRBV4-1 and J is TRBJ1-3; no definite D call. The CDR3 here is CASSQFVTGSGNTIYF. CDR3 coding DNA: TGCGCCAGCAGCCAATTCGTCACGGGATCTGGAAACACCATATATTTT.